This TCR beta chain was found in a study of brain metastases from non-small cell lung cancer. The protocol was immunoSEQ multiplex PCR, while the TCRdb copy is restricted to in-frame clones and leaves out a portion. The data hold roughly 2,000 clones, with around 84% observed a single time. V was pared by 7 bases and J by 2 bases, with 8 bases of the junction left unmatched. The CDR3 contains 14 residues. Germline V gene sequence: CDR1 SGHTA, CDR2 FQGNSA. The chain employs TRBV7-2 and TRBJ2-7, with 7 bases identical to TRBD2. Sequenced sample: tumor-adjacent normal tissue. This clonotype originated in a donor at least 40 years old with non-small cell lung cancer. CDR3 region: CASTQAGPAYEQYF. The CDR3 nucleotides read TGTGCCAGCACGCAAGCGGGGCCCGCCTACGAGCAGTACTTC.